The rows below give T cell receptor beta chains drawn from one sample of a study of molecular identifiers for immune sequencing clone quantification. MiXCR, applied by TCRdb to the PCR reads, yields one record per CDR3 protein. Of more than 85,000 distinct CDR3 sequences in the sample, around 37% were seen once. The sample comprised naive CD8+ T cells from blood, with Jurkat cell RNA spiked in. These receptors were taken from a human donor in good health. Some libraries in this study had Jurkat cell RNA spiked in. Each CDR3 is given with its conserved first and last residue. Each record gives: J gene, D gene, clone size, V gene, CDR3 DNA, CDR3 protein. The D gene is left open where the match is weak. Clone size is not always given. Where it is, it says once, few, many or a class for expanded clones.

J: TRBJ2-3
D: TRBD2
size: NA
V: TRBV12-3/TRBV12-4
DNA: TGTGCCAGCAGTGCCGATAGCGGGAGGGCTAGCACAGATACGCAGTATTTT
CDR3: CASSADSGRASTDTQYF

J: TRBJ2-1
D: NA
size: NA
V: TRBV15
DNA: TGTGCCACCAGCAGTGAATTTTCGGGAGTTGGGTACAATGAGCAGTTCTTC
CDR3: CATSSEFSGVGYNEQFF

J: TRBJ1-1
D: TRBD1
size: NA
V: TRBV18
DNA: TGTGCCAGCTCACTGGACAGGGGGCTAGGTGACACTGAAGCTTTCTTT
CDR3: CASSLDRGLGDTEAFF

J: TRBJ1-5
D: NA
size: NA
V: TRBV20-1
DNA: TGCAGTGCTAGAAGGGGGGGGGTAGGTAATCAGCCCCAGCATTTT
CDR3: CSARRGGVGNQPQHF

J: TRBJ2-5
D: NA
size: many
V: TRBV29-1
DNA: TGCAGCGTTGATGGACAGAACGGGGCCCAGTACTTC
CDR3: CSVDGQNGAQYF

J: TRBJ1-2
D: NA
size: NA
V: TRBV10-3
DNA: TGTGCCATCAGAGTGGTACAGGAGATTAACTATAGCTACACCTTC
CDR3: CAIRVVQEINYSYTF

J: TRBJ2-1
D: TRBD2
size: many
V: TRBV28
DNA: TGTGCCAGCACCTTGACCGGACTCCCGGAGGGACTAGACAATGAGCAGTTCTTC
CDR3: CASTLTGLPEGLDNEQFF

J: TRBJ2-3
D: NA
size: few
V: TRBV19
DNA: TGTGTCAGCAACGAATGGGGAGATACGCAGTATTTT
CDR3: CVSNEWGDTQYF

J: TRBJ2-1
D: NA
size: few
V: TRBV25-1
DNA: TGTGCCAGCAGTGAATCCCCCAATGAGCAGTTCTTC
CDR3: CASSESPNEQFF

J: TRBJ2-7
D: TRBD1
size: few
V: TRBV5-4
DNA: TGTGCCAGCAGCTTTGGGGGACAGCCCTACGAGCAGTACTTC
CDR3: CASSFGGQPYEQYF

J: TRBJ2-7
D: NA
size: few
V: TRBV6-2/TRBV6-3
DNA: TGTGCCAGCACCCCGTCGGGTTACGAGCAGTACTTC
CDR3: CASTPSGYEQYF

J: TRBJ2-3
D: NA
size: few
V: TRBV21-1
DNA: TGTGCCAGCAGCAAAGAGAATAGCACAGATACGCAGTATTTT
CDR3: CASSKENSTDTQYF

J: TRBJ2-3
D: NA
size: NA
V: TRBV6-2/TRBV6-3
DNA: TGTGCCAGCAGGGGGTCCGGGGGGCACCCCACAGATACGCAGTATTTT
CDR3: CASRGSGGHPTDTQYF

J: TRBJ2-3
D: NA
size: NA
V: TRBV4-1
DNA: TGCGCCAGCAGCCTTCTAGCGCTGAGCACAGATACGCAGTATTTT
CDR3: CASSLLALSTDTQYF

J: TRBJ2-3
D: NA
size: NA
V: TRBV7-3
DNA: TGTGCCAGCAGCGGGCCCATCGGGGCGCAGTATTTT
CDR3: CASSGPIGAQYF

J: TRBJ2-2
D: TRBD2
size: few
V: TRBV5-1
DNA: TGCGCCAGCCGGGGACTAGCCTGGGGAACCGGGGAGCTGTTTTTT
CDR3: CASRGLAWGTGELFF

J: TRBJ1-5
D: TRBD1
size: NA
V: TRBV27
DNA: TGTGCCAGCAGGGAGGGACAGGGGAGTTTAGGTCAGCCCCAGCATTTT
CDR3: CASREGQGSLGQPQHF

J: TRBJ1-5
D: NA
size: few
V: TRBV6-2/TRBV6-3
DNA: TGTGCCAGCCTGGGGGAAAATCAGCCCCAGCATTTT
CDR3: CASLGENQPQHF

J: TRBJ1-4
D: TRBD1
size: few
V: TRBV4-1
DNA: TGCGCCAGCAGCCAAGATAGATGGGACAGGGCTAATGAAAAACTGTTTTTT
CDR3: CASSQDRWDRANEKLFF

J: TRBJ2-2
D: NA
size: few
V: TRBV27
DNA: TGTGCCAGCAGTTTATGGGGAAGCGCCGGGGAGCTGTTTTTT
CDR3: CASSLWGSAGELFF

J: TRBJ2-1
D: NA
size: NA
V: TRBV24-1
DNA: TGTGCCACCAGTGATTTGCGGGACCGCAATGAGCAGTTCTTC
CDR3: CATSDLRDRNEQFF

J: TRBJ1-1
D: NA
size: NA
V: TRBV7-6
DNA: TGTGCCAGCAGCTTAGCGACGGCGACCGAAGCTTTCTTT
CDR3: CASSLATATEAFF

J: TRBJ2-3
D: NA
size: many
V: TRBV2
DNA: TGTGCCAGCGAAGAGTACACAGATACGCAGTATTTT
CDR3: CASEEYTDTQYF

J: TRBJ2-1
D: NA
size: NA
V: TRBV10-3
DNA: TGTGCCATCAGTGAGTCAAGGACTGGTGAGCAGTTCTTC
CDR3: CAISESRTGEQFF

J: TRBJ2-1
D: TRBD2
size: few
V: TRBV13
DNA: TGTGCCAGCAGTAAAAAAGCGGGAATGGGGAACAATGAGCAGTTCTTC
CDR3: CASSKKAGMGNNEQFF

J: TRBJ1-6
D: TRBD1
size: few
V: TRBV7-2
DNA: TGTGCCAGCAGCATAGCCGGACAGGGGCTTTATAATTCACCCCTCCACTTT
CDR3: CASSIAGQGLYNSPLHF

J: TRBJ2-7
D: NA
size: NA
V: TRBV11-2
DNA: TGTGCCAGCAGCCGACCCCTTGGGGGCTCCTACGAGCAGTACTTC
CDR3: CASSRPLGGSYEQYF

J: TRBJ1-5
D: TRBD1
size: many
V: TRBV6-2/TRBV6-3
DNA: TGTGCCAGCAACGACAGGGTCGGCCAGCCCCAGCATTTT
CDR3: CASNDRVGQPQHF

J: TRBJ2-3
D: TRBD2
size: many
V: TRBV9
DNA: TGTGCCAGCACAGAGGGGACTAGTAGCACAGATACGCAGTATTTT
CDR3: CASTEGTSSTDTQYF

J: TRBJ1-2
D: NA
size: NA
V: TRBV19
DNA: TGTGCCAGTAGAGTTCCCTACTATGGCTACACCTTC
CDR3: CASRVPYYGYTF

J: TRBJ1-2
D: TRBD1
size: few
V: TRBV7-9
DNA: TGTGCCAGCACCCCACCGGGACAGCACTTAAAGGGCTACACCTTC
CDR3: CASTPPGQHLKGYTF

J: TRBJ1-2
D: NA
size: NA
V: TRBV28
DNA: TGTGCCAGCAGTTCCCTTGACGGCGAAGGCTATGGCTACACCTTC
CDR3: CASSSLDGEGYGYTF

J: TRBJ2-7
D: TRBD1
size: NA
V: TRBV4-2
DNA: TGTGCCAGCAGCCAAGTGGGAGTGCAGGGGGACGCCTACGAGCAGTACTTC
CDR3: CASSQVGVQGDAYEQYF

J: TRBJ2-2
D: TRBD2
size: few
V: TRBV2
DNA: TGTGCCAGCAGATCCGGGACTAGCGGGACTTTGAACACCGGGGAGCTGTTTTTT
CDR3: CASRSGTSGTLNTGELFF

J: TRBJ1-2
D: TRBD1
size: NA
V: TRBV23-1
DNA: TGCGCCAGCAGTCAATCCTCTCAGGGGGCTCGTGTTTATGGCTACACCTTC
CDR3: CASSQSSQGARVYGYTF

J: TRBJ2-2
D: NA
size: many
V: TRBV7-9
DNA: TGTGCCAGCAGCTTAGCGCTTGGCAACACCGGGGAGCTGTTTTTT
CDR3: CASSLALGNTGELFF

J: TRBJ2-2
D: NA
size: few
V: TRBV4-2
DNA: TGTGCCAGCAGCCAAGAGAATCTAGTCGGGGAGCTGTTTTTT
CDR3: CASSQENLVGELFF

J: TRBJ1-5
D: NA
size: few
V: TRBV6-2/TRBV6-3
DNA: TGTGCCAGCAGTTACGAGGAAGGGGGAAGTAGCAATCAGCCCCAGCATTTT
CDR3: CASSYEEGGSSNQPQHF

J: TRBJ2-2
D: TRBD1
size: NA
V: TRBV7-3
DNA: TGTGCCAGCAGCTTATCTCCTCGACTGACAGGGGGTTACGGGGAGCTGTTTTTT
CDR3: CASSLSPRLTGGYGELFF

J: TRBJ2-3
D: NA
size: many
V: TRBV7-9
DNA: TGTGCCAGCAGCCAAACGGCCAGTACTAGCACAGATACGCAGTATTTT
CDR3: CASSQTASTSTDTQYF